This T cell receptor beta chain came from a study of control samples from healthy donors and cancer patients. The CDR3 is 18 residues long. Per germline, CDR1 SGHRS and CDR2 YFSETQ. Trimming at V came to 2 bases and at J to 0 bases, leaving 8 bases not matched to a gene. The protocol was immunoSEQ multiplex PCR, while the TCRdb copy is restricted to in-frame clones and leaves out a portion. The sample carries about 60,000 clones, just over 90% recorded once. The specimen sequenced was PBMCs. The chain joins TRBV5-1 to TRBJ1-6; 7 bases align to TRBD1. The source of this sequence is a woman in her 50s with colorectal cancer. CDR3 sequence (DNA): TGCGCCAGCAGCTTATCGACAGGGATCAACTCCTATAATTCACCCCTCCACTTT. This sequence encodes CASSLSTGINSYNSPLHF.